This T cell receptor (beta chain) is drawn from a study of long-term antiretroviral therapy in people with HIV. Background on the study: Sampling started about a decade before the 2015 immediate-ART recommendation.

CDR1 is SGHDT and CDR2 is YYEEEE in the germline V gene. Trimming removed 6 bases from V and 5 bases from J, with 15 bases in between. This CDR3 is built from 14 residues. Whole-study findings and limits: The clones with expansion before ART were dominant in the repertoire at all time points. Compared with controls, HIV repertoires showed narrower CDR3 length ranges.

As regards this clone: Its antigen is currently unknown.

Runs used v3.0 of the immunoSEQ assay and were done at survey level. This table comes from immunoSEQ multiplex PCR, and its TCRdb copy is limited to in-frame clones, with some not included. The table lists roughly 18,000 clones, around 81% of them singletons. The receptor was isolated from a man aged 50 to 60 with HIV. This chain links TRBV5-6 with TRBJ1-5; D might be TRBD1 (5 bases). The sequencing here drew on unsorted PBMCs, taken 2.2 years after starting antiretroviral therapy. The CDR3 nucleotides read TGTGCCAGCAACTACCGGGACCGAGATCAGCCCCAGCATTTT. Its translation: CASNYRDRDQPQHF.